Below are 5 T cell receptor beta chains sequenced from a single sample in a study of blood T cell repertoires in COVID-19. The method was immunoSEQ multiplex PCR; TCRdb's version includes in-frame clones alone and lacks a portion of them. The repertoire holds about 220,000 clones, with 70% to 90% as singletons. Sequencing was carried out using peripheral blood. The receptors were gathered from a woman aged 70-85 years with COVID-19, enrolled during active disease.

This clone is a singleton in its sample. The J gene is TRBJ1-2, the V gene TRBV28, with TRBD1 identical over 9 bases. Germline-derived CDR1 and CDR2 are MDHEN and SYDVKM. Losses at the gene ends were 5 bases for V and 2 bases for J; bases not matched to a gene: 6. The CDR3 consists of 15 residues. In DNA, the CDR3 is TGTGCCAGCAGTCTCGGGGGGACAGGGAACTATGGCTACACCTTC. Translating gives CASSLGGTGNYGYTF.

The J gene is TRBJ1-1, the V gene TRBV11-3; D perhaps matches TRBD1 (5 bases). V lost 4 bases to trimming and J lost 5 bases, with 17 bases between them. Germline assignment: CDR1 SGHNT and CDR2 YENEEA. The CDR3 runs 15 residues. The CDR3 DNA is TGTGCCAGCAGCTCAAGGGCGGGGGGAAAGACTGAAGCTTTCTTT. Protein product: CASSSRAGGKTEAFF. Combining the CDR3 with reference TRBV11-3 and TRBJ1-1 gives the whole variable domain EAGVVQSPRYKIIEKKQPVAFWCNPISGHNTLYWYLQNLGQGPELLIRYENEEAVDDSQLPKDRFSAERLKGVDSTLKIQPAELGDSAVYLCASSSRAGGKTEAFFGQGTRLTVV.

The chain uses TRBV10-3 and TRBJ1-6; 7 nucleotides match TRBD1. The CDR3 has 15 amino acids. V lost 6 bases, J lost 7 bases, and 9 bases stayed unmatched. CDR1 and CDR2 from the germline V gene are ENHRY and SYGVKD. The CDR3 here is CAISAGQARNSPLHF. The CDR3 bases are TGTGCCATCAGCGCCGGACAGGCTAGGAATTCACCCCTCCACTTT.

The chain recombines TRBV29-1 with TRBJ2-2, with D perhaps TRBD1 (6 bases). V was trimmed by 6 bases and J by 5 bases, leaving 19 bases between them. The V gene's germline CDR1 is SQVTM and CDR2 ANQGSEA. The CDR3 covers 15 residues. The CDR3 sequence: CSVFRGTPSTGELFF. The DNA of the CDR3 is TGCAGCGTCTTTAGGGGGACCCCTTCGACCGGGGAGCTGTTTTTT.

The chain recombines TRBV7-3 with TRBJ1-1, with unresolved D. Deletions cut 5 bases from V and 1 base from J, with 14 bases between. The CDR3 length is 15 residues. Per germline, CDR1 SGHTA and CDR2 FQGTGA. The CDR3 DNA follows: TGTGCCAGCAGCCCTCTCAGTGGTGGGAACACTGAAGCTTTCTTT. It translates to CASSPLSGGNTEAFF.